This TCR beta chain stems from a study of T cell responses to AZD1222 COVID-19 vaccine. Generated by immunoSEQ multiplex PCR, the TCRdb table keeps only in-frame clones and is missing some. Altogether 100,000 to 120,000 clones are present, roughly 90% being singletons, with the ten largest covering around 14%. The CDR3 extends over 15 amino acids. Trimming cost V 0 bases and J 1 base, with 11 bases left between them. The germline gives CDR1 SGHNT, CDR2 YYREEE (reference sequence). This material consisted of peripheral blood, taken 28 days after the second AZD1222 dose. The genes are TRBV5-4 and TRBJ2-7; possibly TRBD1 for D (6 bases). The receptor's source is an adult who received the AZD1222 COVID-19 vaccine. The CDR3 DNA follows: TGTGCCAGCAGCTTGGCGTCGGGGACATCCTACGAGCAGTACTTC. This sequence encodes CASSLASGTSYEQYF.